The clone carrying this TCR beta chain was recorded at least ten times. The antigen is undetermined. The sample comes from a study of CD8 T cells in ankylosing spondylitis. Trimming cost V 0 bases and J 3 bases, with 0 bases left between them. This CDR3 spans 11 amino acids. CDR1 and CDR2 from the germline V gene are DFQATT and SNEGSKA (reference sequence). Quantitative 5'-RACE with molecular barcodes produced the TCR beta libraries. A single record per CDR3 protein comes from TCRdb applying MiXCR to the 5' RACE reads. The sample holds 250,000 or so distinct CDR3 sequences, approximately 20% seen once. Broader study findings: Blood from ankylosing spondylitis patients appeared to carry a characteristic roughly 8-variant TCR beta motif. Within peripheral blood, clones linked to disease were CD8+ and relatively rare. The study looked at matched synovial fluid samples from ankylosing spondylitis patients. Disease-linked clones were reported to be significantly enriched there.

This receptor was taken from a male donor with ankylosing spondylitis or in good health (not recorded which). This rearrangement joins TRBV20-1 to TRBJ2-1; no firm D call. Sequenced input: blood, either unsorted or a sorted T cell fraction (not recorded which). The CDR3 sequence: CSARDYNEQFF. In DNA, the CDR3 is TGCAGTGCTAGAGACTACAATGAGCAGTTCTTC.